The 10 T cell receptor beta chains reported below all come from one sample, sequenced in a study of T cells in Graves' hyperthyroidism and ophthalmopathy. The TCR beta CDR3 regions underwent amplification using RNA transcripts as the source. HTBI primers were employed in a first-round RT-PCR of the TCR CDR3. Using its own MiXCR run on the multiplex PCR reads, TCRdb lists one record per CDR3 protein. The sample lists 650,000 to 850,000 distinct CDR3 sequences; around 20% were seen once. The material sequenced was blood. These receptors came from a woman in her forties or fifties with Graves' hyperthyroidism that later progressed to Graves' ophthalmopathy.

The chain links TRBV10-2 to TRBJ2-5, with TRBD2 matching over 15 bases. Germline CDR1 WSHSY, CDR2 SAAADI. The CDR3 length is 15 residues. J gave up 5 bases and V 8 bases, and 6 bases lay outside the gene matches. DNA of the CDR3: TGCGCCAGCGGACTAGCGGGGGGGCTTCGGGAGACCCAGTACTTC. Encoded protein: CASGLAGGLRETQYF.

This clonotype was seen only a few times. This sequence joins TRBV5-6 and TRBJ1-6, with 10 bases aligning to TRBD1. This CDR3 has 16 amino acids. The germline V gene has CDR1 SGHDT and CDR2 YYEEEE. Trimming took 4 bases from V and 6 from J; bases not matched to a gene: 7. CDR3 loop: CASSPPGTGVNSPLHF. CDR3 DNA: TGTGCCAGCAGCCCCCCCGGGACAGGGGTTAATTCACCCCTCCACTTT.

This clonotype was recorded a few times. V gene TRBV6-5 combines with J gene TRBJ1-2; TRBD1 is a possible D gene (5 bases). Germline V gives CDR1 MNHEY, CDR2 SVGAGI. Trimming took 2 bases from V and 4 from J, leaving 8 bases between them. The CDR3 is 13 amino acids. The CDR3 DNA is TGTGCCAGCAGTTACCGGGGGTTCTATGGCTACACCTTC. Its protein product is CASSYRGFYGYTF.

In this sample, this clonotype turned up a few times. The chain has TRBV18 and TRBJ2-5; D call uncertain. Germline loops: CDR1 KGHSH, CDR2 LQKENI. V was clipped by 6 bases and J by 2 bases, with 16 bases between them. This CDR3 comprises 15 residues. CDR3 in amino acids: CASSDANTFQETQYF. DNA of the CDR3: TGTGCCAGCTCCGACGCAAACACCTTTCAAGAGACCCAGTACTTC. Filled out from reference TRBV18 and TRBJ2-5, the complete variable domain reads NAGVMQNPRHLVRRRGQEARLRCSPMKGHSHVYWYRQLPEEGLKFMVYLQKENIIDESGMPKERFSAEFPKEGPSILRIQQVVRGDSAAYFCASSDANTFQETQYFGPGTRLLVL.

This clonotype was picked up a small number of times. The chain is built from TRBV7-2 and TRBJ2-2; D is ambiguous. Germline V lookup: CDR1 SGHTA, CDR2 FQGNSA. CDR3 length equals 15 residues. Trimming left V 5 bases short and J 5 bases short, with 15 bases between. The CDR3 region is CASSPDAGATGELFF. The CDR3 DNA is TGTGCCAGCAGCCCAGACGCAGGAGCTACCGGGGAGCTGTTTTTT.

The chain is built from TRBV6-5 and TRBJ1-2; 9 bases are a match to TRBD1. Losses at the gene ends were 1 base for V and 8 bases for J; bases not matched to a gene: 8. Germline CDR1 MNHEY, CDR2 SVGAGI. The CDR3 covers 15 residues. The DNA for the CDR3 is TGTGCCAGCAGTTACTTACAGGGGGCCTCTCGGGGCTACACCTTC. Residues: CASSYLQGASRGYTF.

This clonotype was counted a few times. CDR3 coding DNA: TGTGCCAGCAGTTTCCAGACCTACGAGCAGTACTTC. It codes for CASSFQTYEQYF. The gene calls are TRBV12-3 or TRBV12-4 and TRBJ2-7; D remains unclear. V was trimmed by 3 bases and J by 2 bases, leaving 5 bases between them. This CDR3 has 12 amino acids.

This clonotype appeared many times. This rearrangement joins TRBV6-1 to TRBJ1-5; TRBD1 is a possible D gene (6 bases). The CDR3 totals 15 residues. The germline V and J ends were trimmed by 0 bases and 11 bases, with 17 bases remaining between them. CDR1 is MNHNS and CDR2 is SASEGT in the germline V gene. The CDR3 is CASSEAPRAGVAQHF. The CDR3 DNA reads as TGTGCCAGCAGTGAAGCCCCCCGGGCAGGGGTGGCCCAGCATTTT.

The genes are TRBV14 and TRBJ1-1; D is uncertain. The CDR3 contains 13 residues. Trimming took 2 bases from V and 5 from J, leaving 9 bases between them. The germline V gene encodes CDR1 SGHDN and CDR2 FVKESK. In DNA form, the CDR3 reads TGTGCCAGCAGCCAATTAGGAACAACTGAAGCTTTCTTT. It yields the protein CASSQLGTTEAFF.

This clonotype was counted many times. This sequence joins TRBV11-1 and TRBJ2-1, with TRBD1 matching over 9 bases. CDR1 and CDR2 from the germline V gene are SGHAT and FQDESV (reference sequence). The CDR3 runs to 14 residues. The V gene end was trimmed by 5 bases and the J gene end by 9 bases; junction bases not matched to a gene: 8. CDR3: CASSRTGQGIEQFF. The CDR3 nucleotides are TGTGCCAGCAGCCGAACGGGACAGGGAATTGAGCAGTTCTTC.